The rows below give T cell receptor beta chains drawn from one sample of a study of CD8 T cells in Susac syndrome. Via MiXCR, TCRdb re-called the immunoSEQ multiplex PCR reads, giving one row per CDR3 protein. The data contain about 300,000 distinct CDR3 sequences, approximately 85% of them singletons. Sequences were obtained from CD8+ T cells from PBMCs. The source is a human donor with multiple sclerosis. Both conserved end residues are part of each CDR3. A D gene is named only where the DNA matches it firmly. The size entry is marked missing in some rows and otherwise reads once, few, many or a size class.

v_gene: TRBV28
d_gene: TRBD1
j_gene: TRBJ2-5
abundance: -
CDR3nt: TGTGCCAGCAGTTGGACAGGGGGGTTGGAGACCCAGTACTTC
CDR3aa: CASSWTGGLETQYF

v_gene: TRBV19
d_gene: TRBD2
j_gene: TRBJ2-1
abundance: -
CDR3nt: TGTGCCAGTAGTATTTGGCGGGAGAGGCATGAGCAGTTCTTC
CDR3aa: CASSIWRERHEQFF

v_gene: TRBV7-2
d_gene: -
j_gene: TRBJ2-5
abundance: few
CDR3nt: TGTGCCAGCAGCTTGGACAGAAACTACCAAGAGACCCAGTACTTC
CDR3aa: CASSLDRNYQETQYF

v_gene: TRBV7-2
d_gene: TRBD2
j_gene: TRBJ2-1
abundance: -
CDR3nt: TGTGCCAGCAGCTACGGACTAGCTTCTTTCAATGAGCAGTTCTTC
CDR3aa: CASSYGLASFNEQFF

v_gene: TRBV5-1
d_gene: TRBD2
j_gene: TRBJ2-7
abundance: -
CDR3nt: TGCGCCAGCAGCTTGGTCCTTAGACTAGCGGGAGGGCCAGATCGTTACGAGCAGTACTTC
CDR3aa: CASSLVLRLAGGPDRYEQYF

v_gene: TRBV27
d_gene: TRBD1
j_gene: TRBJ2-7
abundance: -
CDR3nt: TGTGCCAGCAGTTTGGGACAGGAGTCCTACGAGCAGTACTTC
CDR3aa: CASSLGQESYEQYF

v_gene: TRBV30
d_gene: -
j_gene: TRBJ1-6
abundance: -
CDR3nt: TGTGCCTGGAGTTGGACACGGGATAATTCACCCCTCCACTTT
CDR3aa: CAWSWTRDNSPLHF

v_gene: TRBV6-2/TRBV6-3
d_gene: -
j_gene: TRBJ2-7
abundance: -
CDR3nt: TGTGCCAGCAGAAAACGCTGGGTGTACGAGCAGTACTTC
CDR3aa: CASRKRWVYEQYF

v_gene: TRBV7-9
d_gene: -
j_gene: TRBJ2-5
abundance: -
CDR3nt: TGTGCCAGCAGCTTCCAGAGGGCCGGGGGTCAAGAGACCCAGTACTTC
CDR3aa: CASSFQRAGGQETQYF

v_gene: TRBV6-1
d_gene: -
j_gene: TRBJ2-7
abundance: -
CDR3nt: TGTGCCAGCAGTGAATTCTACGAGCAGTACTTC
CDR3aa: CASSEFYEQYF

v_gene: TRBV12-3/TRBV12-4
d_gene: TRBD1
j_gene: TRBJ1-2
abundance: -
CDR3nt: TGTGCCAGCAGTACCAGGACAGGGGCGCCCGGCTACACCTTC
CDR3aa: CASSTRTGAPGYTF

v_gene: TRBV5-6
d_gene: -
j_gene: TRBJ2-7
abundance: -
CDR3nt: TGTGCCAGCAGACCGAGGGCCTCCTACGAGCAGTACTTC
CDR3aa: CASRPRASYEQYF

v_gene: TRBV6-1
d_gene: -
j_gene: TRBJ1-3
abundance: -
CDR3nt: TGTGCCAGCAGTGAAGCGCGGGTTCGCTCTGGAAACACCATATATTTT
CDR3aa: CASSEARVRSGNTIYF

v_gene: TRBV19
d_gene: -
j_gene: TRBJ2-7
abundance: -
CDR3nt: TGTGCCAGTAGTACCTATCGGGACTCAGCCTACGAGCAGTACTTC
CDR3aa: CASSTYRDSAYEQYF

v_gene: TRBV28
d_gene: -
j_gene: TRBJ2-7
abundance: -
CDR3nt: TGTGCCAGCAGTTTGGGAATCTACGAGCAGTACTTC
CDR3aa: CASSLGIYEQYF

v_gene: TRBV27
d_gene: -
j_gene: TRBJ2-7
abundance: -
CDR3nt: TGTGCCAGCAGTTTCCGCCTCGGCTACGAGCAGTACTTC
CDR3aa: CASSFRLGYEQYF

v_gene: TRBV4-2
d_gene: TRBD1
j_gene: TRBJ1-2
abundance: -
CDR3nt: TGTGCCAGCAGCCAAGGGACAGGGGGCCTGAATTATAGGGATGGCTACACCTTC
CDR3aa: CASSQGTGGLNYRDGYTF

v_gene: TRBV9
d_gene: TRBD1
j_gene: TRBJ1-2
abundance: -
CDR3nt: TGTGCCAGCAGCGTAGTGGGGACAGCTAACTATGGCTACACCTTC
CDR3aa: CASSVVGTANYGYTF